The next 30 T cell receptor beta chains were all read from a single sample in a study of T cell responses to AZD1222 COVID-19 vaccine. Clones were sequenced by immunoSEQ multiplex PCR, and TCRdb holds only the in-frame ones, with some missing. The sample lists over 65,000 clones, about nine tenths occurring once. Sequencing was performed on peripheral blood, taken on day 0 of AZD1222 vaccination. The receptors derive from an adult in good health.

The chain recombines TRBV7-9 with TRBJ1-4, with 8 bases fitting TRBD1. Germline V CDR1 and CDR2: SEHNR, FQNEAQ (reference sequence). There are 18 residues in the CDR3. V shed 3 bases and J 0 bases; nucleotides not matched to a gene: 9. The CDR3 spells CASSLGSGGATTNEKLFF. The CDR3 DNA follows: TGTGCCAGCAGCTTGGGCTCAGGGGGCGCGACAACTAATGAAAAACTGTTTTTT.

V gene TRBV6-1 combines with J gene TRBJ2-1, with D unclear. Trimming cost V 2 bases and J 0 bases, with 14 bases left between them. This CDR3 is 17 amino acids long. CDR1 and CDR2 from the germline V gene are MNHNS and SASEGT. In nucleotides, the CDR3 is TGTGCCAGCAGTGAACGAAGTTTCCCTAGCTCCTACAATGAGCAGTTCTTC. Encoded protein: CASSERSFPSSYNEQFF.

The chain uses TRBV6-5 and TRBJ2-7; TRBD1 agrees at 11 bases. The germline V gene encodes CDR1 MNHEY and CDR2 SVGAGI. Losses at the gene ends were 2 bases for V and 6 bases for J; bases not matched to a gene: 6. This CDR3 has 15 amino acids. DNA of the CDR3: TGTGCCAGCAGTTACCCTGGACAGGGGGCTTTCGAGCAGTACTTC. Translation: CASSYPGQGAFEQYF.

The chain links TRBV10-3 to TRBJ1-6, with 7 bases aligning to TRBD1. CDR3 length equals 14 residues. J was trimmed by 7 bases and V by 6 bases; bases with no gene match: 6. The germline V gene has CDR1 ENHRY and CDR2 SYGVKD. The CDR3 protein is CAIRTQGGNSPLHF. Written as DNA, the CDR3 is TGTGCCATCAGAACCCAGGGGGGGAATTCACCCCTCCACTTT.

V is TRBV24-1 and J is TRBJ2-7, with 8 bases aligning to TRBD1. Trimming at V came to 3 bases and at J to 1 base, leaving 7 bases not matched to a gene. Per germline, CDR1 KGHDR and CDR2 SFDVKD. CDR3 size: 16 residues. The CDR3 region has the DNA TGTGCCACCAGTGATCCCCCCCGGACAGGGTCCTACGAGCAGTACTTC. Translated: CATSDPPRTGSYEQYF.

The chain carries TRBV7-3 and TRBJ1-1, with 9 bases lining up with TRBD1. Germline CDR1 is SGHTA and CDR2 is FQGTGA. The CDR3 sequence is 14 residues long. J gave up 5 bases and V 5 bases, and 6 bases lay outside the gene matches. CDR3 nucleotide sequence: TGTGCCAGCAGCCCGGGACAGGGTTGGACTGAAGCTTTCTTT. Protein product: CASSPGQGWTEAFF. Supplemented by reference TRBV7-3 and TRBJ1-1, the full variable domain reads GAGVSQTPSNKVTEKGKYVELRCDPISGHTALYWYRQSLGQGPEFLIYFQGTGAADDSGLPNDRFFAVRPEGSVSTLKIQRTERGDSAVYLCASSPGQGWTEAFFGQGTRLTVV.

V gene TRBV28 combines with J gene TRBJ1-1; 10 bases fit TRBD1. V was pared by 4 bases and J by 4 bases, with 6 bases of the junction left unmatched. CDR3 length: 15 residues. The germline V gene encodes CDR1 MDHEN and CDR2 SYDVKM. CDR3 nucleotides: TGTGCCAGCAGTTCCCGACAGGGGGCGATCACTGAAGCTTTCTTT. Amino acids: CASSSRQGAITEAFF.

This clone was seen just once. The gene calls are TRBV27 and TRBJ1-1; D is unclear. The CDR3 is 13 residues long. In germline, CDR1 is MNHEY, CDR2 SMNVEV (reference sequence). Trimming took off 10 bases at V and 4 bases at J, with 16 bases between the two ends. Here the CDR3 reads CAKRETESTEAFF. The CDR3 nucleotides read TGTGCCAAAAGGGAGACGGAGAGCACTGAAGCTTTCTTT.

This sequence joins TRBV6-1 and TRBJ1-6; no reliable D call. The CDR3 totals 17 residues. Trimming removed 2 bases at V and 6 bases at J, with 17 bases between. Per germline, CDR1 MNHNS and CDR2 SASEGT. In DNA, the CDR3 is TGTGCCAGCAGTGAAACCCCGCCGGGCCCATCTAATTCACCCCTCCACTTT. Protein product: CASSETPPGPSNSPLHF.

In this sample, this clone turned up once. This chain connects TRBV27 to TRBJ2-6, with TRBD1 matching over 9 bases. J lost 3 bases, V lost 3 bases, and 6 bases had no gene match. The germline gives CDR1 MNHEY, CDR2 SMNVEV (reference sequence). CDR3 length: 17 residues. The DNA for the CDR3 is TGTGCCAGCAGTTTCATGGGACAGGGATTTGGGGCCAACGTCCTGACTTTC. Protein: CASSFMGQGFGANVLTF.

This chain uses TRBV6-5 with TRBJ1-2; D is possibly TRBD1 (6 bases). The CDR3 runs 14 residues. Between the trimmed V and J ends, which lost 6 bases and 6 bases, there was a span of 17 bases. CDR1 MNHEY and CDR2 SVGAGI come from the germline V gene. CDR3 sequence (DNA): TGTGCCAGCAGACCTACAGGGTATATCCATGGCTACACCTTC. Amino acid sequence: CASRPTGYIHGYTF.

This chain uses TRBV7-9 with TRBJ1-5; D possibly corresponds to TRBD1 (5 bases). The CDR3 has 13 amino acids. Germline CDR1 and CDR2: SEHNR and FQNEAQ (reference sequence). Trimming pared 6 bases from V and 6 bases from J, leaving 12 bases between. CDR3 DNA sequence: TGTGCCAGCAGTCCCGTGGGGGGTCAGCCCCAGCATTTT. Protein sequence: CASSPVGGQPQHF.

This clone was counted between two and nine times. V and J are TRBV28 and TRBJ1-1; D remains ambiguous. Germline V gene lookup returns CDR1 MDHEN and CDR2 SYDVKM. This CDR3 region has 12 residues. The ends were cut back, 2 bases at V and 6 bases at J, with 7 bases in the middle. The CDR3 DNA reads TGTGCCAGCAGTTTACAGACCTCTGAAGCTTTCTTT. Translation gives CASSLQTSEAFF.

The chain couples TRBV2 to TRBJ1-4, with a possible D match to TRBD1 (5 bases). There are 13 residues in the CDR3. With 8 bases removed from V and 7 bases from J, the gap between germline ends came to 14 bases. CDR1 and CDR2 from the germline V gene are SNHLY and FYNNEI. The CDR3 DNA sequence: TGTGCCAGCGCTGCCGGGACCGGTGAAAAACTGTTTTTT. Its protein product is CASAAGTGEKLFF.

This chain uses TRBV15 with TRBJ1-5; TRBD1 matches 10 bases. V gave up 6 bases and J gave up 3 bases; unmatched junction bases: 8. CDR1 is LNHNV, CDR2 YYDKDF, per germline (reference sequence). This CDR3 spans 16 amino acids. The DNA for the CDR3 is TGTGCCACCAGTCCCCGGGACAGGGGATTCAATCAGCCCCAGCATTTT. Translated, it gives CATSPRDRGFNQPQHF.

As DNA, the CDR3 is TGTGCCAGCAGCCTGACGGTCGGACAGCCCCAGCATTTT. This encodes CASSLTVGQPQHF. J is TRBJ1-5 and V is TRBV6-4; D unresolved. The CDR3 is 13 amino acids. CDR1 is MRHNA and CDR2 is SNTAGT in the germline V gene. The V end lost 6 bases, the J end lost 7 bases, and 13 bases lay between the germline ends.

A single count supports this clone. This sequence joins TRBV18 and TRBJ2-3; 7 nucleotides align to TRBD2. Germline values: CDR1 KGHSH, CDR2 LQKENI. J was trimmed by 0 bases and V by 4 bases; bases with no gene match: 4. The CDR3 is made up of 15 amino acids. CDR3 bases: TGTGCCAGCTCACGTAATAGCGGGAGCACAGATACGCAGTATTTT. Translation: CASSRNSGSTDTQYF.

This rearrangement joins TRBV28 to TRBJ2-1; D remains unclear. The germline V gene has CDR1 MDHEN and CDR2 SYDVKM. CDR3 size: 13 residues. The V and J ends lost 5 bases and 9 bases respectively, with 14 bases between them. The chain's CDR3 is CASSQPSPSEQFF. DNA of the CDR3: TGTGCCAGCAGTCAACCGAGCCCCAGTGAGCAGTTCTTC.

The chain links TRBV5-1 to TRBJ2-3; D is possibly TRBD1 (6 bases). CDR1 and CDR2 from the germline V gene are SGHRS and YFSETQ. CDR3 size: 15 residues. The V gene lost 0 bases and the J gene lost 4 bases, with 12 bases spanning the gap. In DNA form, the CDR3 reads TGCGCCAGCAGCTTGGATGGGGGCAGAGCAGATACGCAGTATTTT. Translating it yields CASSLDGGRADTQYF.

This clone was seen ten or more times. The chain has TRBV7-2 and TRBJ1-1; weak D call: TRBD1 (5 bases). In germline, CDR1 is SGHTA, CDR2 FQGNSA. This CDR3 spans 13 amino acids. Trimming removed 4 bases from V and 13 bases from J, with 19 bases in between. As DNA, the CDR3 is TGTGCCAGCAGCTCCGCAGGATACCTGGGGGATTTCTTT. It yields the protein CASSSAGYLGDFF.

The CDR3: CSGGQSYNEQFF. CDR3 in DNA: TGCAGCGGTGGACAGTCTTACAATGAGCAGTTCTTC. This chain uses TRBV29-1 with TRBJ2-1, with D perhaps matching TRBD1 (6 bases). CDR3 size: 12 residues. V lost 7 bases and J lost 4, with 11 bases in between. Per germline, CDR1 SQVTM and CDR2 ANQGSEA.

The chain is built from TRBV28 and TRBJ1-6; the match to TRBD1 covers 8 bases. Germline assignment: CDR1 MDHEN and CDR2 SYDVKM. The CDR3 contains 14 residues. V shed 4 bases and J 11 bases; nucleotides not matched to a gene: 7. CDR3 sequence: CASSSWTGTAPLHF. The CDR3 DNA sequence: TGTGCCAGCAGTTCATGGACAGGGACGGCACCCCTCCACTTT.

Regarding this clone: Other DNA sequences in the sample encode the same CDR3. This chain connects TRBV6-1 to TRBJ1-5; D is unresolved. The V and J ends lost 1 base and 6 bases respectively, with 4 bases between them. CDR3 length: 12 amino acids. CDR1 MNHNS and CDR2 SASEGT come from the germline V gene. The CDR3, as DNA: TGTGCCAGCAGTGAAGGGGGTCAGCCCCAGCATTTT. Translating it yields CASSEGGQPQHF.

CDR3 sequence (DNA): TGTGCCAGTAGTATACAGGGGGTTGGGGCCAACGTCCTGACTTTC. Its protein product is CASSIQGVGANVLTF. The chain links TRBV19 to TRBJ2-6; 7 bases agree with TRBD1. CDR1 and CDR2 (germline): LNHDA, SQIVND (reference sequence). The CDR3 length is 15 residues. The ends lost 2 bases at V and 3 bases at J; junction bases unmatched: 1.

Here the CDR3 DNA reads TGTGCCAGCAGCCAAGATTGGGAGGGGGCCACCTACGAGCAGTACTTC. Amino acids: CASSQDWEGATYEQYF. The chain carries TRBV14 and TRBJ2-7; tentatively, D is TRBD1 or TRBD2 (7 bases each). Germline V lookup: CDR1 SGHDN, CDR2 FVKESK. The CDR3 totals 16 residues. V lost 0 bases to trimming and J lost 2 bases, with 14 bases between them. The full variable domain, in which reference TRBV14 and TRBJ2-7 provide the parts outside the CDR3, is EAGVTQFPSHSVIEKGQTVTLRCDPISGHDNLYWYRRVMGKEIKFLLHFVKESKQDESGMPNNRFLAERTGGTYSTLKVQPAELEDSGVYFCASSQDWEGATYEQYFGPGTRLTVT.

A note on this clone: This CDR3 is also generated by other DNA sequences in the sample. The rearrangement uses TRBV9 and TRBJ1-5; D remains ambiguous. Trimming took off 0 bases at V and 4 bases at J, with 8 bases between the two ends. This CDR3 comprises 14 residues. Germline V CDR1 and CDR2: SGDLS, YYNGEE. CDR3 sequence (DNA): TGTGCCAGCAGCGTAGGGACGGCGAATCAGCCCCAGCATTTT. This encodes CASSVGTANQPQHF.

The chain recombines TRBV5-1 with TRBJ1-1; unclear D gene. Germline loops: CDR1 SGHRS, CDR2 YFSETQ. Trimming took off 0 bases at V and 4 bases at J, with 10 bases between the two ends. This CDR3 comprises 14 residues. The CDR3 is CASSLAPVGTEAFF. In DNA form, the CDR3 reads TGCGCCAGCAGCTTGGCCCCGGTGGGCACTGAAGCTTTCTTT. The full variable domain, in which reference TRBV5-1 and TRBJ1-1 provide the parts outside the CDR3, is KAGVTQTPRYLIKTRGQQVTLSCSPISGHRSVSWYQQTPGQGLQFLFEYFSETQRNKGNFPGRFSGRQFSNSRSEMNVSTLELGDSALYLCASSLAPVGTEAFFGQGTRLTVV.

The gene calls are TRBV5-1 and TRBJ2-1, with D possibly matching TRBD2 (5 bases). This CDR3 has 15 amino acids. Germline V gives CDR1 SGHRS, CDR2 YFSETQ. The germline V and J ends were trimmed by 4 bases and 7 bases, with 18 bases remaining between them. CDR3 DNA: TGCGCCAGCAGCCCGACTACGGGCCCTGCGAATGAGCAGTTCTTC. Translating it yields CASSPTTGPANEQFF.

This chain links TRBV28 with TRBJ2-2, with D perhaps assigned TRBD1 or TRBD2 (5 bases each). Trimming took 7 bases from V and 2 from J, leaving 17 bases between them. Germline lookup yields CDR1 MDHEN and CDR2 SYDVKM. The CDR3 has 16 residues. Written as DNA, the CDR3 is TGTGCCAGCATCACTCACCGGGACCCAAACACCGGGGAGCTGTTTTTT. It yields the protein CASITHRDPNTGELFF. The full variable domain, with the rest looked up from reference TRBV28 and TRBJ2-2, is DVKVTQSSRYLVKRTGEKVFLECVQDMDHENMFWYRQDPGLGLRLIYFSYDVKMKEKGDIPEGYSVSREKKERFSLILESASTNQTSMYLCASITHRDPNTGELFFGEGSRLTVL.

The chain links TRBV19 to TRBJ1-5; no clear D gene. CDR1 is LNHDA, CDR2 SQIVND, per germline (reference sequence). V was cut by 5 bases and J by 1 base, with 12 bases left in between. This CDR3 comprises 15 residues. CDR3 sequence reads: CASSRGFGSNQPQHF. The DNA of the CDR3 is TGTGCCAGTAGTCGGGGATTTGGGAGCAATCAGCCCCAGCATTTT.